This TCR beta chain appears in the sequencing data of a study of T cells in Graves' hyperthyroidism and ophthalmopathy. This clonotype was found many times. The antigen remains unidentified. The study, taken as a whole, reports: Median prediction lead before ophthalmopathy onset was 6 to 8 months with the model. Most thyroid clonotypes expanded above 0.001 were also detected in blood.

Researchers took RNA transcripts and amplified the TCR beta CDR3 regions from them. The TCR CDR3 first-round RT-PCR relied on the HTBI primer set. TCRdb processed the multiplex PCR reads anew with MiXCR; each CDR3 protein has one entry. The sample carries about half a million distinct CDR3 sequences, less than 25% recorded once. Germline CDR1 MNHNS, CDR2 SASEGT. The CDR3 length is 17 residues. Trimming took 4 bases from V and 4 from J; bases not matched to a gene: 8. Exclusion of patients followed from uncontrolled infection, other autoimmune disease, pregnancy or lactation. The V and J genes are TRBV6-1 and TRBJ2-2; TRBD1 agrees at 11 bases. Sequencing input: blood. The clonotype was recovered from a man aged 18 to 29 with Graves' hyperthyroidism. Here the CDR3 reads CASSGTPGTGGTGELFF. The DNA for the CDR3 is TGTGCCAGCAGTGGAACGCCCGGGACAGGGGGCACCGGGGAGCTGTTTTTT.